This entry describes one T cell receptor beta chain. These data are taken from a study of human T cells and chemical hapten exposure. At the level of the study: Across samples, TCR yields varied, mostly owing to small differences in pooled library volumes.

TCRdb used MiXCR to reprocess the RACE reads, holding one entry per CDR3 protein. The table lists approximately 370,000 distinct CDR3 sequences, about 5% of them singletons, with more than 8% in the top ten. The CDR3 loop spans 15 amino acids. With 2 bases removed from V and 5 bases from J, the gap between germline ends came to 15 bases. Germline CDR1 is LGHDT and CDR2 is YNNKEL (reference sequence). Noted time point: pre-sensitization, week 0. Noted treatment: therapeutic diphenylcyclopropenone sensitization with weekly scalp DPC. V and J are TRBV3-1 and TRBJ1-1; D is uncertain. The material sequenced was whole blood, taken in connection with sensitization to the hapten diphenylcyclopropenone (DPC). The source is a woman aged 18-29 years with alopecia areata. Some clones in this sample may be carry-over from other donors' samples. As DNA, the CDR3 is TGTGCCAGCAGCCAACTCGAGGGTGTTTATACTGAAGCTTTCTTT. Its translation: CASSQLEGVYTEAFF.